This TCR beta chain was documented in a study of blood T cell repertoires in COVID-19. The method was immunoSEQ multiplex PCR; TCRdb's version includes in-frame clones alone and lacks a portion of them. This table has 400,000 to 500,000 clones, roughly 90% appearing once. Germline V lookup: CDR1 MDHEN, CDR2 SYDVKM. Trimming shortened V by 3 bases and J by 5 bases, and 8 bases separated the two germline ends. This CDR3 is built from 13 residues. The sequencing input was PBMCs or T cells enriched from blood (not recorded which). This receptor was obtained from a woman aged 35 to 49 who had recovered from COVID-19. The chain employs TRBV28 and TRBJ1-5, with unresolved D. CDR3 in DNA: TGTGCCAGCAGTTTGCCAGTTGATCAGCCCCAGCATTTT. It specifies CASSLPVDQPQHF.